The clone carrying this T cell receptor (beta chain) came up a few times. Different DNA sequences within this sample yield the same CDR3. The data stem from a study of beta chain features in type 1 diabetes. Background on the study: On cell yields, gender and age, patients and healthy donors were similar. The examined sorted cells totaled fewer than 110,000,000 across samples.

What was sequenced were expressed TCRB transcripts, since all of the isolated RNA had been reverse transcribed. The method was immunoSEQ multiplex PCR; TCRdb's version includes in-frame clones alone and lacks a portion of them. The sample carries a few hundred thousand clones, 25% to 30% recorded once. Sequenced sample: central memory CD4+ T cells from blood. The source of this sequence is a man younger than 45 in good health.

CDR3 sequence: CASSVEREEGETQYF. The CDR3 DNA follows: TGTGCCAGCAGCGTAGAACGGGAGGAGGGAGAGACCCAGTACTTC. The chain has TRBV9 and TRBJ2-5, with 7 bases fitting TRBD2. CDR1 is SGDLS, CDR2 YYNGEE, per germline. V lost 0 bases and J lost 4; bases outside the gene matches: 6. The CDR3 is made up of 15 amino acids. The complete variable domain, with remaining parts taken from reference TRBV9 and TRBJ2-5, reads DSGVTQTPKHLITATGQRVTLRCSPRSGDLSVYWYQQSLDQGLQFLIQYYNGEERAKGNILERFSAQQFPDLHSELNLSSLELGDSALYFCASSVEREEGETQYFGPGTRLLVL.